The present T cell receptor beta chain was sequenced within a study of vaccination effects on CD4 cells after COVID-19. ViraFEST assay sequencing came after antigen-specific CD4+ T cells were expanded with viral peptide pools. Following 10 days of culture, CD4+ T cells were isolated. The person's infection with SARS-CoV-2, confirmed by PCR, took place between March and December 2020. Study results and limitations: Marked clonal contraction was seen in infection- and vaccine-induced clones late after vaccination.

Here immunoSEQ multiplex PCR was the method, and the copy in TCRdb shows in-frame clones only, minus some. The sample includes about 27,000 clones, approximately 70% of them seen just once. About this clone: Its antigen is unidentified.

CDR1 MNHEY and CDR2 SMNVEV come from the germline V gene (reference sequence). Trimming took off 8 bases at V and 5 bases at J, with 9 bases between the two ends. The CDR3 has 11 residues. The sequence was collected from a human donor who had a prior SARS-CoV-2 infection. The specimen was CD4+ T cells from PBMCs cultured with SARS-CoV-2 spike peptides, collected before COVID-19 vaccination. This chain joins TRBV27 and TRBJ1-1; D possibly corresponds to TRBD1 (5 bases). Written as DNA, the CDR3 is TGTGCCAGCGGGAGGGGAACTGAAGCTTTCTTT. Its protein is CASGRGTEAFF.